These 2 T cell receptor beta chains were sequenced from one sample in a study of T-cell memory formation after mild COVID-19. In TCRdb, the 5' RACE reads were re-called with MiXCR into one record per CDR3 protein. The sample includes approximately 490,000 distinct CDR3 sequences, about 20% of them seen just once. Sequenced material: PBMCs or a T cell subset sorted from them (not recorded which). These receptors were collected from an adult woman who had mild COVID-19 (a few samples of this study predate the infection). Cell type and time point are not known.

The CDR3 DNA follows: TGTGCCATCAGTGAGAGGGACTTAGCGGGAGGAGGGCCCTACGAGCAGTACTTC. It translates to CAISERDLAGGGPYEQYF. This chain links TRBV10-3 with TRBJ2-7; the match to TRBD2 covers 10 bases. V dropped 2 bases and J dropped 2; count of bases not matched to a gene: 12. The length of the CDR3 is 18 residues. Germline-derived CDR1 and CDR2 are ENHRY and SYGVKD.

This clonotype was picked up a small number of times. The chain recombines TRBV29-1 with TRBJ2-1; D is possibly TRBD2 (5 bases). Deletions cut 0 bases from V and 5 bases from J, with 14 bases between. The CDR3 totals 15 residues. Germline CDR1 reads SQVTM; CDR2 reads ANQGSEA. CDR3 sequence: CSVEDRKGVHNEQFF. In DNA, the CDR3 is TGCAGCGTTGAAGATAGGAAGGGAGTCCACAATGAGCAGTTCTTC.